A selection of T cell receptor beta chains follows, all from one sample in a study of Tregs in tolerant kidney transplant recipients. TCRdb keeps only in-frame clones here, not all; method: immunoSEQ multiplex PCR. The sample has hundreds of thousands of clones; approximately 83% are singletons. The specimen was CD4+ T cells from blood. Receptors originate from a human donor in good health. CDR3s include the opening cysteine and the closing phenylalanine or tryptophan. The D gene is left open where the match is weak. Clone size appears in some rows only: once, few, many, or a class for an expanded clone.

V gene,clone size,CDR3 length,D gene,J gene,CDR3 DNA,CDR3 protein
TRBV29-1,few,11,NA,TRBJ1-1,TGCAGCGTCGAGTGGGTCGCTGAAGCTTTCTTT,CSVEWVAEAFF
TRBV7-8,NA,15,NA,TRBJ1-1,TGTGCCAGCAGCTTAGCGGCCCTCGGGAACACTGAAGCTTTCTTT,CASSLAALGNTEAFF
TRBV7-3,NA,14,NA,TRBJ2-3,TGTGCCAGCAGCTTAACGGCTAGTCCAGATACGCAGTATTTT,CASSLTASPDTQYF
TRBV7-3,NA,15,NA,TRBJ2-1,TGTGCCAGCAGCCCCGTTGGGGGGGGCTTCTCCGAGCAGTTCTTC,CASSPVGGGFSEQFF
TRBV9,NA,14,NA,TRBJ1-1,TGTGCCAGCAGCGTAGTGGGTTGGAGCACTGAAGCTTTCTTT,CASSVVGWSTEAFF
TRBV11-2,NA,14,NA,TRBJ1-1,TGTGCCAGCAGCTTAGTCGGCAGGAACACTGAAGCTTTCTTT,CASSLVGRNTEAFF
TRBV6-5,once,14,NA,TRBJ1-2,TGTGCCAGCAGTCGGAAGTTGGGGAACTATGGCTACACCTTC,CASSRKLGNYGYTF
TRBV9,NA,15,NA,TRBJ2-7,TGTGCCAGCAGCGTAGGGACAGCACAAGCCTACGAGCAGTACTTC,CASSVGTAQAYEQYF
TRBV19,NA,15,TRBD2,TRBJ2-7,TGTGCCAGTAGTATGTTTCGGACTAGCGGGAACGAGCAGTACTTC,CASSMFRTSGNEQYF
TRBV14,NA,17,TRBD1,TRBJ1-3,TGTGCCAGCAGCCCCGACAGGGGCCGATTCTCTGGAAACACCATATATTTT,CASSPDRGRFSGNTIYF
TRBV4-2,NA,16,NA,TRBJ2-7,TGTGCCAGCAGCCAAGTTGTAGCGGAAGGGGGCGACGAGCAGTACTTC,CASSQVVAEGGDEQYF
TRBV2,NA,13,NA,TRBJ1-5,TGTGCCAGCAGAAAGGATAGCAATCAGCCCCAGCATTTT,CASRKDSNQPQHF
TRBV5-1,once,14,NA,TRBJ2-1,TGCGCCAGCGGCCGGGACAACTCCTACAATGAGCAGTTCTTC,CASGRDNSYNEQFF
TRBV2,NA,14,TRBD2,TRBJ2-5,TGTGCCAGCAGCCAAACGGGGGGTCAAGAGACCCAGTACTTC,CASSQTGGQETQYF
TRBV6-5,few,15,NA,TRBJ2-3,TGTGCCAGCAGTTACTCGGTGACTAGCACAGATACGCAGTATTTT,CASSYSVTSTDTQYF
TRBV5-1,NA,14,NA,TRBJ1-1,TGCGCCAGCAGTTTCCAGTCCTGGAACACTGAAGCTTTCTTT,CASSFQSWNTEAFF
TRBV9,few,15,NA,TRBJ2-3,TGTGCCAGCAGCGCCGAGTTGGCTAGCACAGATACGCAGTATTTT,CASSAELASTDTQYF
TRBV5-8,NA,11,NA,TRBJ1-6,TGTGCCAGCAGCTTGACTTCACCCCTCCACTTT,CASSLTSPLHF
TRBV11-2,NA,15,TRBD1,TRBJ1-1,TGTGCCAGCAGCGTTTACAGGGGAGGGAGCACTGAAGCTTTCTTT,CASSVYRGGSTEAFF
TRBV5-1,NA,14,NA,TRBJ2-5,TGCGCCAGCAGCTTGGCGGGGGTGCGTGAGACCCAGTACTTC,CASSLAGVRETQYF
TRBV9,NA,14,NA,TRBJ2-5,TGTGCCAGCAGCGTAGACGGGAGTAGAGAGACCCAGTACTTC,CASSVDGSRETQYF
TRBV6-5,NA,15,TRBD1,TRBJ1-6,TGTGCCAGCAGTTACAGACCGACAGGGCCTGGGCCCCTCCACTTT,CASSYRPTGPGPLHF
TRBV10-1,NA,15,TRBD1,TRBJ2-2,TGCGCCAGCAGCCGGGACAGGGCCTTGATCGGGGAGCTGTTTTTT,CASSRDRALIGELFF
TRBV4-1,NA,16,TRBD2,TRBJ2-5,TGCGCCAGCAGCCAAGCACTAGCGGGGGGGTTGGAGACCCAGTACTTC,CASSQALAGGLETQYF
TRBV7-9,NA,13,NA,TRBJ2-3,TGTGCCAGCAGCTTTGGGAGCACAGATACGCAGTATTTT,CASSFGSTDTQYF
TRBV4-1,NA,17,TRBD1,TRBJ1-1,TGCGCCAGCAGCCCTTTTGGGACAGGGCAGGGGAAGACTGAAGCTTTCTTT,CASSPFGTGQGKTEAFF
TRBV30,NA,13,NA,TRBJ1-2,TGTGCCTGGAGTGTAGACCGAAACTATGGCTACACCTTC,CAWSVDRNYGYTF
TRBV11-2,NA,16,NA,TRBJ1-1,TGTGCCAGCAGCTTTCGGGCTCGGGTAAGAAACACTGAAGCTTTCTTT,CASSFRARVRNTEAFF
TRBV19,NA,16,NA,TRBJ2-1,TGTGCCAGTAGTATAATGGGACTTTCCACCTACAATGAGCAGTTCTTC,CASSIMGLSTYNEQFF
TRBV6-5,NA,12,NA,TRBJ1-1,TGTGCCACCTACAACCCATACACTGAAGCTTTCTTT,CATYNPYTEAFF
TRBV11-2,few,15,NA,TRBJ2-2,TGTGCCAGCAGTCGCAGGGTCGGGGAGGCCGGGGAGCTGTTTTTT,CASSRRVGEAGELFF
TRBV11-2,once,13,TRBD2,TRBJ2-1,TGTGCCAGCAGCTTCGGACTAGACAATGAGCAGTTCTTC,CASSFGLDNEQFF
TRBV19,once,15,NA,TRBJ2-3,TGTGCCAGTAGTATGGGTCCCTCTAGCACAGATACGCAGTATTTT,CASSMGPSSTDTQYF
TRBV6-1,NA,14,TRBD1,TRBJ2-7,TGTGCCAGCACTCTTACAGGGGGCTCCTACGAGCAGTACTTC,CASTLTGGSYEQYF
TRBV2,once,18,NA,TRBJ2-1,TGTGCCAGCAGTGAAAGGGACTCTACCTACTCTCCCTACAATGAGCAGTTCTTC,CASSERDSTYSPYNEQFF
TRBV5-1,NA,16,NA,TRBJ1-1,TGCGCCAGCAGCTTGGAGTCAGGGAGTATGAACACTGAAGCTTTCTTT,CASSLESGSMNTEAFF
TRBV6-5,NA,13,NA,TRBJ2-3,TGTGCCAGCAGAGGAGTCGGCACAGATACGCAGTATTTT,CASRGVGTDTQYF
TRBV27,NA,14,NA,TRBJ1-4,TGTGCCAGCAGTCGGACAGCTACTAATGAAAAACTGTTTTTT,CASSRTATNEKLFF
TRBV5-1,NA,15,TRBD1,TRBJ2-3,TGCGCCAGCAGCTTGGGACAGGGGGGCACAGATACGCAGTATTTT,CASSLGQGGTDTQYF
TRBV7-6,NA,15,TRBD1,TRBJ2-7,TGTGCCAGCAGCTTAGTTGCAGGGGGCTACTACGAGCAGTACTTC,CASSLVAGGYYEQYF
TRBV7-3,NA,13,NA,TRBJ1-2,TGTGCCAGCAGCTTAACTCGAGAGGGGGGCTACACCTTC,CASSLTREGGYTF
TRBV5-1,NA,15,NA,TRBJ1-2,TGCGCCAGCAGCTTGGAGGGGGGACGAGTTGATGGCTACACCTTC,CASSLEGGRVDGYTF
TRBV15,few,13,NA,TRBJ2-6,TGTGCGACGGGTCATTCAGGGGCCAACGTCCTGACTTTC,CATGHSGANVLTF
TRBV11-3,NA,17,TRBD1,TRBJ2-5,TGTGCCAGCAGCCATACTACTACTGACAGGGGCCAAGAGACCCAGTACTTC,CASSHTTTDRGQETQYF
TRBV9,NA,16,NA,TRBJ2-1,TGTGCCAGCAGCCCCCGTGGGGGAGGGGGTGGGACTGAGCAGTTCTTC,CASSPRGGGGGTEQFF
TRBV27,NA,12,NA,TRBJ2-7,TGTGCCAGCAGGGGCAACTCCTACGAGCAGTACTTC,CASRGNSYEQYF
TRBV9,NA,20,NA,TRBJ1-1,TGTGCCAGCAGCGTAGTGTGGGCAGGGGCAAAGAGAAATATGAACACTGAAGCTTTCTTT,CASSVVWAGAKRNMNTEAFF
TRBV10-2,NA,14,NA,TRBJ1-5,TGCGCCAGCTCTTTGACAGATCGCAATCAGCCCCAGCATTTT,CASSLTDRNQPQHF
TRBV15,few,15,TRBD2,TRBJ2-3,TGTGCCACCAGCAGAGTAGCGGGTGGGGGAGATACGCAGTATTTT,CATSRVAGGGDTQYF
TRBV19,NA,14,NA,TRBJ1-5,TGTGCCAGTAGAAGAGGAGGGGATTTTCAGCCCCAGCATTTT,CASRRGGDFQPQHF
TRBV5-1,few,11,NA,TRBJ2-2,TGCGCCAGCAAATGGACCGGGGAGCTGTTTTTT,CASKWTGELFF
TRBV29-1,NA,13,NA,TRBJ1-5,TGCAGCGTTATAGAGGGGATCAATCAGCCCCAGCATTTT,CSVIEGINQPQHF
TRBV5-6,NA,14,TRBD1,TRBJ1-2,TGTGCCAGCAGCTTCCTCTACAGGGGAGGGGGCTACACCTTC,CASSFLYRGGGYTF
TRBV5-6,NA,13,NA,TRBJ2-5,TGTGCCAGCAGCTTGGCCGGGTTGGAGACCCAGTACTTC,CASSLAGLETQYF
TRBV7-9,NA,16,TRBD1,TRBJ2-7,TGTGCCAGCAGCCCCTCCAGGGTCAGGGGGTCCTACGAGCAGTACTTC,CASSPSRVRGSYEQYF